This passage covers 7 T cell receptor beta chains from one sample sequenced in a study of cytomegalovirus exposure and HLA in healthy donors. Using immunoSEQ multiplex PCR, the repertoire was profiled, and TCRdb retains in-frame clones only, with some absent. The data show fewer than 200,000 clones, about 86% seen once. The sequencing sample was made of PBMCs. The receptors shown here come from a woman younger than 30 in good health and CMV-seronegative.

This clone has just a few counts. The chain joins TRBV9 to TRBJ1-1, with D unclear. Germline lookup yields CDR1 SGDLS and CDR2 YYNGEE. The CDR3 is 13 amino acids. Deletions cut 0 bases from V and 0 bases from J, with 3 bases between. CDR3 amino acids: CASSVDMNTEAFF. DNA of the CDR3: TGTGCCAGCAGCGTAGACATGAACACTGAAGCTTTCTTT.

This clone was detected only a few times. The chain couples TRBV5-6 to TRBJ1-2; D gene ambiguous. Germline V gene lookup returns CDR1 SGHDT and CDR2 YYEEEE. The CDR3 is 15 residues long. V lost 0 bases to trimming and J lost 4 bases, with 13 bases between them. CDR3 sequence reads: CASSLGGRNVYGYTF. In DNA form, the CDR3 reads TGTGCCAGCAGCTTGGGTGGCCGTAACGTCTATGGCTACACCTTC.

Comments on this clone: Other DNA sequences of this sample code for an identical CDR3. The V gene is TRBV27, the J gene TRBJ2-7; TRBD1 aligns across 9 bases. V lost 3 bases to trimming and J lost 4 bases; unmatched junction nucleotides: 7. The CDR3 runs to 15 residues. Germline V gene data show CDR1 as MNHEY and CDR2 as SMNVEV (reference sequence). The CDR3 here is CASSFPGQGLYEQYF. The CDR3 DNA is TGTGCCAGCAGTTTCCCGGGACAGGGATTATACGAGCAGTACTTC.

This clone was seen only once. The J gene is TRBJ2-1, the V gene TRBV4-3; tentative D call: TRBD2 (6 bases). Trimming pared 1 base from V and 10 bases from J, leaving 11 bases between. The CDR3 is 13 amino acids. Germline CDR1 reads LGHNA; CDR2 reads YSLEER. The CDR3 DNA follows: TGCGCCAGCAGCCAAGCCTATAGCGGAGAGCAGTTCTTC. It codes for CASSQAYSGEQFF.

V gene TRBV4-1 combines with J gene TRBJ2-3; D is undetermined. The CDR3 loop spans 14 amino acids. From germline, CDR1 is MGHRA and CDR2 YSYEKL. V lost 1 base, J lost 0 bases, and 5 bases lay in between. CDR3: CASSQVRSTDTQYF. The CDR3 bases are TGCGCCAGCAGCCAAGTGCGGAGCACAGATACGCAGTATTTT.

The chain carries TRBV7-2 and TRBJ2-7; a possible D gene is TRBD1 (5 bases). The CDR3 consists of 15 residues. Trimming left V 6 bases short and J 6 bases short, with 21 bases between. Per germline, CDR1 SGHTA and CDR2 FQGNSA. In nucleotides, the CDR3 is TGTGCCAGCAGTCAGGGCCCCGGTAAAACGCGCGAGCAGTACTTC. This encodes CASSQGPGKTREQYF.

This chain uses TRBV27 with TRBJ1-2; TRBD1 might be the D (6 bases). The length of the CDR3 is 14 residues. The V gene lost 5 bases and the J gene lost 8 bases, with 18 bases spanning the gap. CDR1 MNHEY and CDR2 SMNVEV come from the germline V gene (reference sequence). The CDR3 loop is CASSPDTGMVGYTF. CDR3 in DNA: TGTGCCAGCAGTCCAGACACAGGGATGGTGGGCTACACCTTC.